This T cell receptor beta chain derives from a study of shared clonotypes between healthy human individuals. Findings of the study overall: Non-shared clonotypes displayed generation probabilities falling below those of clonotypes present in all four donors. Represented diversity (both genetic and exposure-history) was limited by the small number of donors.

To note about this clone: Its matching antigen is unknown.

The table came from immunoSEQ multiplex PCR; TCRdb's copy has only in-frame clones and leaves some out. The table includes approximately 2.1 million clones, approximately 93% detected once. The sequence was obtained from a man aged 18 to 35 in good health. Some clones in this sample may be carry-over from other donors' samples. Sequencing used naive CD4+ T cells from PBMCs. The subset is: CD45RA+ positively selected.

Here the CDR3 reads CASSGGVYRKNIQYF. The CDR3 DNA sequence: TGTGCCAGCAGCGGGGGGGTCTACCGCAAAAACATTCAGTACTTC. The V and J genes are TRBV9 and TRBJ2-4, with D perhaps matching TRBD2 (6 bases). Deletions cut 3 bases from V and 3 bases from J, with 13 bases between. The CDR3 extends over 15 amino acids. Germline assignment: CDR1 SGDLS and CDR2 YYNGEE.